The next 18 T cell receptor beta chains were all read from a single sample in a study of PD-L1 blockade in urothelial cancer. Measured with immunoSEQ multiplex PCR; TCRdb has only the in-frame clones, and not every one. Of 45,000 or so clones in the sample, roughly 88% were seen once. Time point meaning: pretreatment peripheral blood. The sample here was PBMCs, taken around atezolizumab (anti-PD-L1) treatment. These TCRs come from a donor aged 40 or older with urothelial cancer.

This clone was picked up a small number of times. This chain links TRBV18 with TRBJ1-1, with 9 bases that match TRBD1. Germline V lookup: CDR1 KGHSH, CDR2 LQKENI. The CDR3 contains 14 residues. V was clipped by 6 bases and J by 6 bases; unmatched bases: 8. The CDR3 DNA reads as TGTGCCAGCTCCCCGGGACAGGGAGGAGCTGAAGCTTTCTTT. It translates to CASSPGQGGAEAFF.

This clone was picked up one time. The gene calls are TRBV18 and TRBJ1-2; TRBD1 matches 7 bases. Germline CDR1 is KGHSH and CDR2 is LQKENI. This CDR3 region has 13 residues. Trimming removed 3 bases from V and 6 bases from J; junction bases left unmatched: 4. Written as DNA, the CDR3 is TGTGCCAGCTCACCCACAGGGGAGAATGGCTACACCTTC. Protein product: CASSPTGENGYTF.

The chain links TRBV4-3 to TRBJ2-7; 11 bases map to TRBD2. The junction had 2 bases not matched to a gene; V was cut back by 2 bases and J by 2 bases. Germline loops: CDR1 LGHNA, CDR2 YSLEER. The CDR3 has 15 residues. DNA for the CDR3: TGCGCCAGCAGCCAATTAGCGGGAGGGACCTACGAGCAGTACTTC. Translating it yields CASSQLAGGTYEQYF.

This clone occurred once. The genes are TRBV7-2 and TRBJ2-7; 9 bases align to TRBD2. The CDR3 totals 18 residues. Per germline, CDR1 SGHTA and CDR2 FQGNSA. J was trimmed by 4 bases and V by 2 bases; bases with no gene match: 15. The CDR3 spells CASSLWGSGSPLSYEQYF. In DNA form, the CDR3 reads TGTGCCAGCAGCTTATGGGGTAGCGGGAGCCCCCTCTCGTACGAGCAGTACTTC.

A single count supports this clone. The chain is built from TRBV10-2 and TRBJ1-5; 8 bases map to TRBD1. The trim removed 6 bases at V and 2 bases at J, leaving 9 bases unmatched. This CDR3 region has 16 residues. Germline V gene lookup returns CDR1 WSHSY and CDR2 SAAADI. The CDR3 sequence: CASSWGRQGRNQPQHF. The CDR3 DNA reads as TGCGCCAGCAGCTGGGGCCGACAGGGGCGCAATCAGCCCCAGCATTTT.

V gene TRBV27 combines with J gene TRBJ2-7; tentatively, D is TRBD2 (6 bases). This CDR3 has 11 amino acids. Germline CDR1 is MNHEY and CDR2 is SMNVEV (reference sequence). V shed 9 bases and J shed 6 bases, with 12 bases lying between them. CDR3 bases: TGTGCCAGTGTGAGGAGGGTCGAGCAGTACTTC. Amino acids: CASVRRVEQYF.

CDR3 in amino acids: CASSSTVRVRGNEQFF. The CDR3 region has the DNA TGTGCCAGCAGCTCCACGGTGAGAGTCCGCGGGAATGAGCAGTTCTTC. The chain combines TRBV7-9 with TRBJ2-1, with D perhaps TRBD2 (5 bases). This CDR3 contains 16 residues. CDR1 is SEHNR, CDR2 FQNEAQ, per germline (reference sequence). Between the trimmed V and J ends, which lost 4 bases and 7 bases, there was a span of 20 bases.

This rearrangement joins TRBV18 to TRBJ2-5; TRBD1 aligns across 8 bases. Germline-derived CDR1 and CDR2 are KGHSH and LQKENI. Trimming cost V 3 bases and J 7 bases; bases outside gene matches: 7. The CDR3 sequence is 14 residues long. The CDR3 DNA is TGTGCCAGCTCACCCAGGGGGCTCCAGGGGACCCAGTACTTC. It encodes CASSPRGLQGTQYF. The entire variable domain, with the rest obtained from reference TRBV18 and TRBJ2-5, is as follows: NAGVMQNPRHLVRRRGQEARLRCSPMKGHSHVYWYRQLPEEGLKFMVYLQKENIIDESGMPKERFSAEFPKEGPSILRIQQVVRGDSAAYFCASSPRGLQGTQYFGPGTRLLVL.

In this sample, this clone turned up a few times. The chain employs TRBV20-1 and TRBJ1-1; possibly TRBD1 for D (6 bases). This CDR3 is built from 11 residues. V was clipped by 5 bases and J by 8 bases, with 12 bases between them. Germline CDR1 DFQATT, CDR2 SNEGSKA (reference sequence). CDR3: CSASGVWEAFF. The CDR3 nucleotides read TGCAGTGCTTCAGGGGTGTGGGAAGCTTTCTTT.

The rearrangement uses TRBV28 and TRBJ1-5, with D perhaps matching TRBD1 (5 bases). Looked up from germline, CDR1 is MDHEN and CDR2 is SYDVKM. V was trimmed by 11 bases and J by 2 bases, leaving 13 bases between them. The CDR3 covers 13 residues. The DNA of the CDR3 is TGTGCCGGGGGGGGGTATGGCAATCAGCCCCAGCATTTT. This gives the protein CAGGGYGNQPQHF.

The rearrangement joins TRBV19 to TRBJ1-1, with TRBD1 identical over 8 bases. Unmatched junction bases numbered 5, after V lost 4 bases and J lost 1 base. CDR1 and CDR2 (germline): LNHDA, SQIVND (reference sequence). CDR3 length: 15 residues. CDR3 protein: CASSTADRGNTEAFF. CDR3 nucleotides: TGTGCCAGTAGTACGGCCGACAGGGGGAACACTGAAGCTTTCTTT.

The rearrangement links TRBV7-8 to TRBJ2-3, with 8 bases fitting TRBD1. CDR3 length: 16 residues. Germline V gene sequence: CDR1 SGHVS, CDR2 FQNEAQ. After removal of 3 bases from V and 6 bases from J, the junction contained 11 bases not matched to a gene. The CDR3 is CASSFIGTGGRDTQYF. Written as DNA, the CDR3 is TGTGCCAGCAGCTTTATCGGGACAGGCGGGCGGGATACGCAGTATTTT.

The V call is TRBV11-2, the J call TRBJ2-1; TRBD2 matches 7 bases. From germline, CDR1 is SGHAT and CDR2 FQNNGV. Germline trimming cut 5 bases from V and 7 bases from J; bases unmatched to any gene: 23. The CDR3 covers 19 residues. This chain's CDR3 is CASSGTGTNGRTRRNEQFF. In DNA, the CDR3 is TGTGCCAGCAGCGGGACCGGGACTAACGGGAGAACTCGCCGGAATGAGCAGTTCTTC.

This chain uses TRBV7-2 with TRBJ1-4, with D maybe TRBD1 (5 bases). Germline loops: CDR1 SGHTA, CDR2 FQGNSA. Trimming cost V 2 bases and J 6 bases, with 19 bases left between them. This CDR3 region has 17 residues. In nucleotides, the CDR3 is TGTGCCAGCAGCTTAAGGGGTCTCCGGGGGGAGGATGAAAAACTGTTTTTT. It yields the protein CASSLRGLRGEDEKLFF.

The gene calls are TRBV28 and TRBJ1-2; possibly TRBD1 for D (5 bases). The CDR3 is made up of 13 amino acids. Trimming took 5 bases from V and 5 from J, leaving 12 bases between them. The germline CDR1 and CDR2 sequences are MDHEN and SYDVKM. This CDR3 reads CASSLDRGYGYTF. Written as DNA, the CDR3 is TGTGCCAGCAGTCTTGATAGGGGATATGGCTACACCTTC.

In this sample, this clone turned up once. The genes are TRBV11-2 and TRBJ2-1, with 7 nucleotides matching TRBD2. The CDR3 is 16 residues long. V dropped 5 bases and J dropped 2; count of bases not matched to a gene: 9. Looked up from germline, CDR1 is SGHAT and CDR2 is FQNNGV. Here the CDR3 DNA reads TGTGCCAGCAGCCCCTCCGTAGCGGGCCCCTACAATGAGCAGTTCTTC. It encodes CASSPSVAGPYNEQFF.

The rearrangement joins TRBV11-3 to TRBJ2-7; possible D gene TRBD2, 6 bases. The V gene's germline CDR1 is SGHNT and CDR2 YENEEA. The CDR3 is 13 amino acids. V was pared by 5 bases and J by 4 bases, with 12 bases between. CDR3 amino acids: CASSPGGKYEQYF. In nucleotides, the CDR3 is TGTGCCAGCAGCCCCGGAGGGAAGTACGAGCAGTACTTC.

The chain links TRBV7-8 to TRBJ2-1; possibly TRBD1 for D (6 bases). V was trimmed by 3 bases and J by 14 bases, leaving 17 bases between them. The germline V gene encodes CDR1 SGHVS and CDR2 FQNEAQ. This CDR3 region has 13 residues. CDR3 sequence: CASSFPGSRGEFF. CDR3 nucleotide sequence: TGTGCCAGCAGCTTCCCGGGGTCCAGGGGTGAGTTCTTC.